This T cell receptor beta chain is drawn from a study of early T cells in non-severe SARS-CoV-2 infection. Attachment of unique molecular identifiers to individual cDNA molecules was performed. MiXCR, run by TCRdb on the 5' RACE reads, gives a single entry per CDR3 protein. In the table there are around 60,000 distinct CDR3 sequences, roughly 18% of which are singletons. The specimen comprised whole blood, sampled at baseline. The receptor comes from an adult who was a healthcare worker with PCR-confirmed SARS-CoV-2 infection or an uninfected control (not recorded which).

The CDR3 nucleotides are TGTGCCAGCAGCTGGGGGGTCGGGGAGCTGTTTTTT. As protein: CASSWGVGELFF. The rearrangement links TRBV12-3 or TRBV12-4 to TRBJ2-2; the D gene is possibly TRBD2 (6 bases). The CDR3 is 12 amino acids. V was trimmed by 6 bases and J by 7 bases, leaving 9 bases between them.